Given below is one T cell receptor (beta chain) in context. Its target is unknown. This specimen belongs to a study of shared clonotypes between healthy human individuals. Whole-study results and caveats: Larger richness was generally estimated for naive than memory subsets.

Sorted subsets were amplified in replicate PCRs using 200 ng DNA, approximately 30,000 T cell genomes. TCRdb's copy holds only in-frame clones and misses some; the assay was immunoSEQ multiplex PCR. The sample has some 2,100,000 clones; under 95% are singletons. Germline lookup yields CDR1 MDHEN and CDR2 SYDVKM. This CDR3 spans 15 amino acids. V was trimmed by 1 base and J by 0 bases, leaving 8 bases between them. Naive CD8 cells comprised CD45RO-negative, CCR7-positively selected cells, excluding terminally differentiated effector memory CD45RA+ cells. This TCR was recovered from a man aged 18 to 30 in good health. Some clones in this sample may be carry-over from other donors' samples. V and J are TRBV28 and TRBJ2-3; unclear D gene. Sequenced material: naive CD8+ T cells from PBMCs. The chain's CDR3 is CASSLLGSSTDTQYF. CDR3 nucleotides: TGTGCCAGCAGTTTATTGGGCTCAAGCACAGATACGCAGTATTTT.